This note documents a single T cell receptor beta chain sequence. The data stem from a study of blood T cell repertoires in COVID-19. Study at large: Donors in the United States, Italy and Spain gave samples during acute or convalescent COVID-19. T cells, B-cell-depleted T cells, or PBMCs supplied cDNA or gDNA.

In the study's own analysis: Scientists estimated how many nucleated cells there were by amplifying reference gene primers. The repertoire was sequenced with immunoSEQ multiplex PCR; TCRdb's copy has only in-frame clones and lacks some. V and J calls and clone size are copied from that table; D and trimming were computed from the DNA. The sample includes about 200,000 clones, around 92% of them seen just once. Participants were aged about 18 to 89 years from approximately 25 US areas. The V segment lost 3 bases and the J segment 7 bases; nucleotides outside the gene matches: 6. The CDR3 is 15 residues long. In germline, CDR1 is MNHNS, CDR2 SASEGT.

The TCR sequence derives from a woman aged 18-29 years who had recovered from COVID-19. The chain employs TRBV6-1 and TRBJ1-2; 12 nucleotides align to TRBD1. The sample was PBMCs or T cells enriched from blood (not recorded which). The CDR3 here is CASSDRDRGLGGYTF. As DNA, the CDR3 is TGTGCCAGCAGTGACCGGGACAGGGGGCTGGGTGGCTACACCTTC.